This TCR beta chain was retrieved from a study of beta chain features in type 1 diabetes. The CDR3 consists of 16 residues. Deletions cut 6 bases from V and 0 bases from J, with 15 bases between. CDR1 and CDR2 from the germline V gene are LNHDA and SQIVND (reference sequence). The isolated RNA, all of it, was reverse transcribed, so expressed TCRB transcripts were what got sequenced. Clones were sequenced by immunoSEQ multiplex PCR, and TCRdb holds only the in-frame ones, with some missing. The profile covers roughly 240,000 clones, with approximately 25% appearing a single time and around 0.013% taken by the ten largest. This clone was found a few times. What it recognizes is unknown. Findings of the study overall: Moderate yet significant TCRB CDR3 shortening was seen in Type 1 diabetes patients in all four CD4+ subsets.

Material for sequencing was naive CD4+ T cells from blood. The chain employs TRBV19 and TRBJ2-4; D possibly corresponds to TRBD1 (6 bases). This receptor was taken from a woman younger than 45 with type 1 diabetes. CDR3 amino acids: CASSGWTDLAKNIQYF. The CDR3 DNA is TGTGCCAGTAGCGGGTGGACAGATCTAGCCAAAAACATTCAGTACTTC.